This T cell receptor (beta chain) was captured in a study of PD-1 blockade in classical Hodgkin lymphoma (dated by TCRdb to about 2020). About the investigation overall: Nivolumab dosing was 3 mg/kg intravenously every 2 weeks, continuing until either disease progression or unacceptable toxicity. A peripheral blood immune signature of response to PD-1 blockade in classical Hodgkin lymphoma was defined using TCR beta sequencing and CyTOF.

Results and caveats for the whole study, not just this receptor: CD4+ but not CD8+ TCR diversity rose significantly by C4D1 (p=0.0027 vs p=0.16), most apparent in complete responders (p=0.02). Lower diversity was seen in patients whose nivolumab began less than 1 year after ASCT, and these patients were left out of later analyses so that immune reconstitution would not confound the results. Trial patients achieving complete response had baseline diversity similar to newly diagnosed patients, whereas partial responders and progressors had significantly lower diversity. The study was limited to a single clinical trial cohort, and causes of repertoire differences, possibly disease activity or prior therapy, remained undefined. Baseline TCR diversity was reported to be lower in newly diagnosed patients than in healthy donors and to be lower still in relapsed/refractory patients.

This clone has only a few counts. Its specific antigen is unknown. No base qualities exist here, and no much larger clone lies one base off it. Looking up the germline V gene yields CDR1 SGHVS and CDR2 FNYEAQ. V drops 5 bases and J drops 2 bases, leaving 7 bases in between. Its CDR3 holds 12 amino acids, cysteine through phenylalanine. Here the CDR3 DNA is all that survives: 36 bases in frame from base 1. The Qiagen DNeasy kit was used to extract genomic DNA both from unsorted PBMCs and from the negatively selected CD4+ and CD8+ fractions. Using primers that anneal to V and J segments, immunoSEQ multiplex PCR amplified the TCR beta CDR3 regions. Amplification bias was minimized using a synthetic immune receptor repertoire, and residual bias was removed computationally after sequencing. The authors' pipeline ran thus. Repertoire diversity was quantified as the Shannon entropy index using custom Python scripts. Unsorted, CD4+ and CD8+ repertoires were examined separately, except in combined analyses, for which CD4+ and CD8+ sequences were merged in silico. A clone counted as expanded when the clone's frequency after treatment rose at least 2-fold relative to C1D1, and clones undetected at baseline were given a pseudocount of 0.5. Singleton clones were defined as clones with 0 or 1 copy at C1D1, and non-singleton clones were defined as clones with 2 or more copies. Clones expanded in unsorted samples were labelled as CD4+, CD8+ or unknown by matching protein sequences in sorted samples from the same patient. Wilcoxon tests on paired samples were used to test changes in diversity from C1D1 to C4D1. What TCRdb holds here is the immuneACCESS table cut down to in-frame rearrangements. Part of the clones is not present; checked against another copy, under half of the missing clones reflect an unresolved V gene, and the others are unexplained. D and trimming come from the DNA, and the V and J calls and clone size come from that table. This sample holds 25,000 to 35,000 clones; 71% were observed only once. The biggest ten clones account for around 3.3% of the sample.

This sample's time point label indicates: cycle 2 day 1 (C2D1) of nivolumab. Every trial patient had relapsed after autologous stem cell transplantation, and cohorts A, B and C differed in prior brentuximab vedotin exposure. The trial cohort was composed of around 60 patients with relapsed/refractory classical Hodgkin lymphoma, for whom complete response, partial response or progressive disease was recorded as best overall response. Single-agent nivolumab was administered to trial patients in the multi-cohort phase II CheckMate 205 trial. Best overall response was determined by an independent review committee according to the 2007 International Working Group response criteria. Trial PBMCs were collected just before the start of nivolumab (C1D1) and during therapy at cycle 2 day 1 and cycle 4 day 1. After peripheral blood was drawn into 8 mL Vacutainer Cell Preparation Tubes, PBMCs were isolated by centrifugation and then cryopreserved.

The clonotype was recovered from a human donor with classical Hodgkin lymphoma. The chain is assembled from TRBV7-6 and TRBJ2-7, with the D gene uncertain. This material consisted of peripheral blood mononuclear cells (PBMCs), taken before the second cycle of nivolumab. The DNA is as follows: TGTGCCAGCAGCCCAGGAACCTACGAGCAGTACTTC. Translated, this is CASSPGTYEQYF. The full variable domain, completed from the reference TRBV7-6 and TRBJ2-7 proteins outside the CDR3, reads GAGVSQSPRYKVTKRGQDVALRCDPISGHVSLYWYRQALGQGPEFLTYFNYEAQQDKSGLPNDRFSAERPEGSISTLTIQRTEQRDSAMYRCASSPGTYEQYFGPGTRLTVT.